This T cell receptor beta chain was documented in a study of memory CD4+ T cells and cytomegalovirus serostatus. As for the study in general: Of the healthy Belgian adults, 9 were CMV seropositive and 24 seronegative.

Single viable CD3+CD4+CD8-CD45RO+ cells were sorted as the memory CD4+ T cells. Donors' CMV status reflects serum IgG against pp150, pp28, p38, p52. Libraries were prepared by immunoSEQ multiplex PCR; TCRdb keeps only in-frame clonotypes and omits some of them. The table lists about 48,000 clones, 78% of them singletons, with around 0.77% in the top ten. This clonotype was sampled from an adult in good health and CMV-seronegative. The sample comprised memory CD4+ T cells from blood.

The CDR3 DNA is TGTGCCAGCAGTTACGGGGGACGGCGTAATGAAAAACTGTTTTTT. Translation gives CASSYGGRRNEKLFF. This chain uses TRBV6-6 with TRBJ1-4; a weak D match, TRBD1 (5 bases). The CDR3 covers 15 residues. V lost 2 bases to trimming and J lost 4 bases, with 11 bases between them. The germline CDR1 and CDR2 sequences are MNHNY and SVGAGI (reference sequence).